The source of this TCR beta chain is a study of regulatory T cells in long-lasting Graves disease. Time point of the sample: newly diagnosed GD, antithyroid drugs for less than 3 months. Scientists built the TCR library using RNA that was extracted from PBMCs. Researchers made TCR beta libraries by using iRepertoire HTBI primers and running Arm-PCR on CDR3 regions. TCRdb re-called the multiplex PCR reads through MiXCR, storing one row per CDR3 protein. The table lists fewer than 450,000 distinct CDR3 sequences, 15% of them singletons. These data also formed part of another study, on T cells in Graves' hyperthyroidism and ophthalmopathy. That investigation notes: Expanded thyroid clonotypes (above 0.001) were mostly also found in blood. Separating ophthalmopathy from stable hyperthyroidism was achieved by a 13 V-J model.

The material was peripheral blood mononuclear cells (PBMCs), obtained at new diagnosis, from a patient treated with antithyroid drugs. The sequence derives from a woman in her thirties or forties with Graves disease.

CDR3 coding DNA: TGCGCCAGCAGCCAACTTCCGGGACAGGGAGAAGCTTTCTTT. As protein: CASSQLPGQGEAFF. The chain combines TRBV4-1 with TRBJ1-1; 9 nucleotides line up with TRBD1. The length of the CDR3 is 14 residues. Germline lookup yields CDR1 MGHRA and CDR2 YSYEKL. V lost 2 bases and J lost 8; bases outside the gene matches: 6.